These 13 T cell receptor beta chains came from one sample sequenced in a study of blood T cells in healthy people across ages. It was with a sample-barcoded 5' primer and a J-beta primer mix that a second PCR of about 7 to 12 cycles was run. One entry per CDR3 protein, called by TCRdb with MiXCR from the 5' RACE reads. Of approximately 1.5 million distinct CDR3 sequences detected, approximately 32% appear once; the ten largest clones hold roughly 10%. What was sequenced was blood. These receptor sequences come from a young woman in good health.

This clonotype was found a few times. This chain connects TRBV7-2 to TRBJ2-1; D call uncertain. CDR3 length equals 15 residues. V was trimmed by 6 bases and J by 5 bases, leaving 17 bases between them. From germline, CDR1 is SGHTA and CDR2 FQGNSA. The CDR3 coding sequence is TGTGCCAGCAGTGGAACAGATTCCCGTAACAATGAGCAGTTCTTC. Residues: CASSGTDSRNNEQFF.

In this sample, this clonotype turned up a few times. This chain uses TRBV7-8 with TRBJ2-3, with 10 bases that match TRBD2. Germline loops: CDR1 SGHVS, CDR2 FQNEAQ. J gave up 6 bases and V 6 bases, and 12 bases lay outside the gene matches. The CDR3 consists of 16 residues. CDR3 sequence: CASRPKRGGRSDTQYF. CDR3 DNA sequence: TGTGCCAGCAGACCGAAGCGGGGGGGCCGGTCGGATACGCAGTATTTT.

This clonotype was detected a few times. The V and J genes are TRBV6-6 and TRBJ1-2; 10 bases are shared with TRBD1. This CDR3 comprises 15 residues. V shed 0 bases, J shed 4 bases, and the junction held 2 bases outside the gene matches. Germline V gene sequence: CDR1 MNHNY, CDR2 SVGAGI (reference sequence). The CDR3 loop is CASSYSDRGAYGYTF. For the CDR3, the DNA is TGTGCCAGCAGTTACTCGGACAGGGGGGCCTATGGCTACACCTTC.

CDR3 sequence reads: CASSLMAGGKNEQFF. The CDR3 DNA reads as TGTGCCAGCAGTTTAATGGCGGGGGGCAAGAATGAGCAGTTCTTC. The genes are TRBV12-3 or TRBV12-4 and TRBJ2-1; TRBD2 agrees at 8 bases. The ends lost 2 bases at V and 7 bases at J; junction bases unmatched: 7. CDR3 length equals 15 residues.

This chain uses TRBV19 with TRBJ2-1; 12 nucleotides line up with TRBD2. The CDR3 totals 14 residues. V gave up 4 bases and J gave up 9 bases; unmatched junction bases: 4. Germline lookup yields CDR1 LNHDA and CDR2 SQIVND (reference sequence). CDR3 nucleotide sequence: TGTGCCAGTAGTACCTCGGGACTAGCGGGTGAGCAGTTCTTC. It specifies CASSTSGLAGEQFF.

J is TRBJ2-7 and V is TRBV20-1, with TRBD2 matching 11 bases. The CDR3 is 16 amino acids. V gave up 1 base and J gave up 1 base; unmatched junction bases: 6. The germline V gene encodes CDR1 DFQATT and CDR2 SNEGSKA (reference sequence). The CDR3 here is CSARGRLAGTSYEQYF. CDR3 nucleotides: TGCAGTGCTAGAGGCCGACTAGCGGGGACTTCCTACGAGCAGTACTTC.

The rearrangement uses TRBV5-1 and TRBJ1-6, with D unresolved. Germline V gene sequence: CDR1 SGHRS, CDR2 YFSETQ. V lost 2 bases and J 5 bases, leaving 17 bases between the germline ends. CDR3 length equals 17 residues. CDR3 sequence: CASSFKGGSFNNSPLHF. CDR3 sequence (DNA): TGCGCCAGCAGCTTTAAGGGTGGCAGTTTTAATAATTCACCCCTCCACTTT.

This clonotype was seen more than once but under ten times. The rearrangement joins TRBV20-1 to TRBJ2-3; the D gene is possibly TRBD2 (7 bases). Germline V lookup: CDR1 DFQATT, CDR2 SNEGSKA (reference sequence). The CDR3 sequence is 14 residues long. With 3 bases removed from V and 7 bases from J, the gap between germline ends came to 17 bases. The CDR3 here is CSASKAGALHTQYF. DNA for the CDR3: TGCAGTGCTAGTAAGGCGGGGGCACTACATACGCAGTATTTT.

The V and J genes are TRBV5-1 and TRBJ2-3; a weak D match, TRBD2 (6 bases). The CDR3 runs to 14 residues. From germline, CDR1 is SGHRS and CDR2 YFSETQ. V dropped 4 bases and J dropped 14 bases, with 23 bases sitting between them. The CDR3 nucleotides are TGCGCCAGCAGCCCCGGAGGGAAGCCCGGGGAGCTGTATTTT. The encoded protein is CASSPGGKPGELYF.

This chain uses TRBV27 with TRBJ2-3; D tentatively reads TRBD1 or TRBD2 (5 bases each). The CDR3 length is 15 residues. Germline values: CDR1 MNHEY, CDR2 SMNVEV (reference sequence). The V and J ends lost 6 bases and 1 base respectively, with 14 bases between them. This chain's CDR3 is CASSPEVRGTDTQYF. The CDR3 nucleotides read TGTGCCAGCAGCCCGGAGGTCAGGGGCACAGATACGCAGTATTTT.

This clonotype was detected a few times. The chain is built from TRBV6-1 and TRBJ1-1; 7 nucleotides agree with TRBD1. CDR1 and CDR2 from the germline V gene are MNHNS and SASEGT. The length of the CDR3 is 15 residues. V trimming: 9 bases; J trimming: 0 bases; junction bases outside the gene matches: 10. CDR3 nucleotide sequence: TGTGCCAGTGTTTTGGACAGGATAATGAACACTGAAGCTTTCTTT. Amino acids: CASVLDRIMNTEAFF.

V is TRBV18 and J is TRBJ2-1; 10 bases agree with TRBD2. The CDR3 loop spans 16 amino acids. Germline trimming cut 3 bases from V and 5 bases from J; bases unmatched to any gene: 7. CDR1 and CDR2 (germline): KGHSH, LQKENI. The CDR3 reads CASSPDGLAEDNEQFF. Here the CDR3 DNA reads TGTGCCAGCTCACCGGACGGACTAGCGGAGGACAATGAGCAGTTCTTC.

The chain has TRBV27 and TRBJ1-2; no clear D. The germline V and J ends were trimmed by 3 bases and 2 bases, with 7 bases remaining between them. The CDR3 totals 13 residues. Germline loops: CDR1 MNHEY, CDR2 SMNVEV (reference sequence). CDR3 in amino acids: CASSFRENYGYTF. In nucleotides, the CDR3 is TGTGCCAGCAGTTTCCGAGAGAACTATGGCTACACCTTC.